These 28 T cell receptor beta chains share one sample of origin, sequenced in a study of T cell repertoires in cytomegalovirus infection. One entry per CDR3 protein, called by TCRdb with MiXCR from the reads. The sample yields some 320,000 distinct CDR3 sequences, just under 30% seen once. These TCRs' antigens remain unknown. The source material was cultured PBMCs, sampled from culture after CMV antigen stimulation. These receptors were collected from a human donor in good health (CMV status not recorded). Some clones in this sample may be carry-over from other donors' samples.

The rearrangement uses TRBV4-1 and TRBJ2-5, with D possibly being TRBD1 (5 bases). CDR3 size: 13 residues. Per germline, CDR1 MGHRA and CDR2 YSYEKL. V was trimmed by 0 bases and J by 6 bases, leaving 8 bases between them. Written as DNA, the CDR3 is TGCGCCAGCAGCCAAGAGTGGGGCAAGACCCAGTACTTC. This sequence encodes CASSQEWGKTQYF.

This clonotype was detected ten times or more. This chain links TRBV5-4 with TRBJ1-1, with D uncertain. Looked up from germline, CDR1 is SGHNT and CDR2 is YYREEE (reference sequence). Deletions cut 4 bases from V and 1 base from J, with 14 bases between. The length of the CDR3 is 15 residues. The CDR3 sequence: CASSPYRARNTEAFF. Here the CDR3 DNA reads TGTGCCAGCAGCCCCTATCGGGCGCGGAACACTGAAGCTTTCTTT. The whole variable domain, filled in from reference TRBV5-4 and TRBJ1-1, reads ETGVTQSPTHLIKTRGQQVTLRCSSQSGHNTVSWYQQALGQGPQFIFQYYREEENGRGNFPPRFSGLQFPNYSSELNVNALELDDSALYLCASSPYRARNTEAFFGQGTRLTVV.

This clonotype was found many times. V gene TRBV5-4 combines with J gene TRBJ2-7; 9 nucleotides agree with TRBD2. V lost 4 bases, J lost 7 bases, and 12 bases stayed unmatched. Germline V lookup: CDR1 SGHNT, CDR2 YYREEE (reference sequence). The CDR3 is 15 residues long. As DNA, the CDR3 is TGTGCCAGCAGCCCCGGGACTAGCAGGGATGGGGAGCAGTACTTC. This sequence encodes CASSPGTSRDGEQYF.

This clonotype was found a few times. The junction does not match germline at one end; this may be a read error. Written as DNA, the CDR3 is TGTGCTAGCAGCTTAACTAGCGGAGTCCAAGAGACCCAGTACTTC. Translating gives CASSLTSGVQETQYF. The V call is TRBV7-7, the J call TRBJ2-5, with 8 bases fitting TRBD2. The CDR3 runs to 15 residues. Germline loops: CDR1 SSHAT, CDR2 FNYEAQ (reference sequence).

J is TRBJ2-3 and V is TRBV2; D is uncertain. Germline lookup yields CDR1 SNHLY and CDR2 FYNNEI. CDR3 length equals 15 residues. V lost 1 base and J lost 1, with 9 bases in between. DNA for the CDR3: TGTGCCAGCAGTGAAGGCATCACTGGCACAGATACGCAGTATTTT. Its translation is CASSEGITGTDTQYF. The full variable domain, in which reference TRBV2 and TRBJ2-3 provide the parts outside the CDR3, is EPEVTQTPSHQVTQMGQEVILRCVPISNHLYFYWYRQILGQKVEFLVSFYNNEISEKSEIFDDQFSVERPDGSNFTLKIRSTKLEDSAMYFCASSEGITGTDTQYFGPGTRLTVL.

V and J are TRBV20-1 and TRBJ2-3; 15 nucleotides agree with TRBD2. The CDR3 covers 16 residues. V lost 4 bases to trimming and J lost 7 bases; unmatched junction nucleotides: 9. Per germline, CDR1 DFQATT and CDR2 SNEGSKA (reference sequence). CDR3 sequence (DNA): TGCAGTGCTACCTCGGGACTAGCGGGAGGTTTAAATACGCAGTATTTT. Its translation: CSATSGLAGGLNTQYF.

The chain is built from TRBV19 and TRBJ1-1, with a weak D call TRBD1 (5 bases). Germline V gene data show CDR1 as LNHDA and CDR2 as SQIVND (reference sequence). The CDR3 loop spans 16 amino acids. With 6 bases removed from V and 1 base from J, the gap between germline ends came to 18 bases. CDR3 loop: CASRAFRGTQNTEAFF. The CDR3 region has the DNA TGTGCCAGTAGGGCTTTTCGGGGGACCCAGAACACTGAAGCTTTCTTT.

V usage is TRBV7-2 and J usage is TRBJ2-3, with D perhaps given as TRBD1 or TRBD2 (6 bases each). CDR3 size: 16 residues. CDR1 and CDR2 (germline): SGHTA, FQGNSA. V was shortened by 1 base and J by 3 bases, with 14 bases between the two germline ends. The CDR3 spells CASSLGGAERTDTQYF. CDR3 DNA sequence: TGTGCCAGCAGCTTAGGGGGGGCAGAAAGAACAGATACGCAGTATTTT. Full variable domain (missing parts from reference TRBV7-2 and TRBJ2-3): GAGVSQSPSNKVTEKGKDVELRCDPISGHTALYWYRQSLGQGLEFLIYFQGNSAPDKSGLPSDRFSAERTGGSVSTLTIQRTQQEDSAVYLCASSLGGAERTDTQYFGPGTRLTVL.

The sample holds a few counts of this clonotype. The chain is built from TRBV12-3 or TRBV12-4 and TRBJ1-1; TRBD1 matches at 8 bases. V shed 6 bases and J 4 bases; nucleotides not matched to a gene: 4. The CDR3 length is 13 residues. CDR3 nucleotide sequence: TGTGCCAGCAGGTTCGGACAGGGCACTGAAGCTTTCTTT. Protein product: CASRFGQGTEAFF.

The V call is TRBV3-1, the J call TRBJ2-5, with D perhaps matching TRBD2 (5 bases). CDR1 LGHDT and CDR2 YNNKEL come from the germline V gene (reference sequence). V was pared by 7 bases and J by 4 bases, with 19 bases between. CDR3 length equals 15 residues. CDR3 sequence: CASNPTISVGETQYF. CDR3 nucleotides: TGTGCCAGCAATCCGACTATATCGGTAGGAGAGACCCAGTACTTC.

The rearrangement joins TRBV12-3 or TRBV12-4 to TRBJ2-7; weak D call: TRBD1 (6 bases). The CDR3 has 14 residues. The V end was cut by 3 bases, the J end by 0 bases, with 9 bases between. The CDR3 coding sequence is TGTGCCAGCAGTTTCCCAGGGGCCTCCTACGAGCAGTACTTC. Protein sequence: CASSFPGASYEQYF.

This clonotype was picked up a small number of times. V is TRBV18 and J is TRBJ1-1, with TRBD1 as a possible D gene (5 bases). Germline V gene data show CDR1 as KGHSH and CDR2 as LQKENI. The CDR3 sequence is 14 residues long. Trimming took 1 base from V and 3 from J, leaving 9 bases between them. CDR3 loop: CASSPQEGYTEAFF. CDR3 nucleotides: TGTGCCAGCTCACCACAGGAGGGGTACACTGAAGCTTTCTTT. Supplemented by reference TRBV18 and TRBJ1-1, the full variable domain reads NAGVMQNPRHLVRRRGQEARLRCSPMKGHSHVYWYRQLPEEGLKFMVYLQKENIIDESGMPKERFSAEFPKEGPSILRIQQVVRGDSAAYFCASSPQEGYTEAFFGQGTRLTVV.

The chain uses TRBV9 and TRBJ2-5, with D maybe TRBD1 (6 bases). With 3 bases removed from V and 5 bases from J, the gap between germline ends came to 11 bases. The germline CDR1 and CDR2 sequences are SGDLS and YYNGEE. The CDR3 is 13 residues long. The CDR3 DNA follows: TGTGCCAGCAGCGGCCAGGGGTGGGAGACCCAGTACTTC. This sequence encodes CASSGQGWETQYF.

The chain combines TRBV7-3 with TRBJ2-5; D uncertain. V was clipped by 5 bases and J by 1 base, with 14 bases between them. The germline CDR1 and CDR2 sequences are SGHTA and FQGTGA. This CDR3 comprises 15 residues. The CDR3 is CASSRAAGFQETQYF. The CDR3, as DNA: TGTGCCAGCAGCCGCGCCGCCGGGTTCCAAGAGACCCAGTACTTC.

The chain is built from TRBV7-6 and TRBJ1-1; D is unclear. This CDR3 has 14 amino acids. Trimming removed 3 bases at V and 0 bases at J, with 8 bases between. Germline assignment: CDR1 SGHVS and CDR2 FNYEAQ. CDR3 residues: CASSFPGMNTEAFF. The CDR3 region has the DNA TGTGCCAGCAGCTTCCCGGGCATGAACACTGAAGCTTTCTTT.

This clonotype was detected many times. The chain has TRBV7-2 and TRBJ2-3, with D hard to call. Trimming took off 3 bases at V and 4 bases at J, with 5 bases between the two ends. Germline CDR1 reads SGHTA; CDR2 reads FQGNSA. The CDR3 covers 12 residues. CDR3 DNA sequence: TGTGCCAGCAGCTTTGGGGCAGATACGCAGTATTTT. This translates into CASSFGADTQYF.

This clonotype was detected ten times or more. The CDR3 sequence is CASSLQAGGPSQETQYF. CDR3 nucleotides: TGTGCCAGCAGCTTACAAGCGGGAGGGCCGTCCCAAGAGACCCAGTACTTC. The gene calls are TRBV7-8 and TRBJ2-5; 10 nucleotides line up with TRBD2. CDR3 length: 17 amino acids. V trimming: 2 bases; J trimming: 1 base; junction bases outside the gene matches: 7. The germline V gene encodes CDR1 SGHVS and CDR2 FQNEAQ.

This clonotype came up a few times. The chain couples TRBV20-1 to TRBJ1-1, with a tentative D call TRBD1 (6 bases). CDR1 DFQATT and CDR2 SNEGSKA come from the germline V gene (reference sequence). Trimming shortened V by 6 bases and J by 3 bases, and 20 bases separated the two germline ends. The length of the CDR3 is 15 residues. DNA of the CDR3: TGCAGTGCAATTACCCTGGGGGGGGCCGACACTGAAGCTTTCTTT. Amino acids: CSAITLGGADTEAFF.

This clonotype was detected only a few times. V usage is TRBV10-3 and J usage is TRBJ2-1; tentative D call: TRBD2 (6 bases). The V gene lost 7 bases and the J gene lost 5 bases, with 12 bases spanning the gap. The CDR3 loop spans 13 amino acids. From germline, CDR1 is ENHRY and CDR2 SYGVKD. The CDR3 DNA reads TGTGCCATCAATGTGGACTACAACAATGAGCAGTTCTTC. It encodes CAINVDYNNEQFF.

In this sample, this clonotype turned up a few times. The chain links TRBV5-1 to TRBJ1-1; TRBD1 is a possible D gene (6 bases). This CDR3 has 14 residues. The V and J ends lost 4 bases and 2 bases respectively, with 12 bases between them. Germline CDR1 SGHRS, CDR2 YFSETQ. In DNA, the CDR3 is TGCGCCAGCAGCCCAGGGGAGGCCAACACTGAAGCTTTCTTT. Translating gives CASSPGEANTEAFF.

The chain links TRBV7-6 to TRBJ2-2; 7 nucleotides align to TRBD1. The length of the CDR3 is 15 residues. V was pared by 1 base and J by 4 bases, with 3 bases of the junction left unmatched. Germline CDR1 is SGHVS and CDR2 is FNYEAQ. The CDR3 DNA sequence: TGTGCCAGCAGCTTAGGTACAGGGGTCACCGGGGAGCTGTTTTTT. It codes for CASSLGTGVTGELFF.

This clonotype was seen many times. The chain combines TRBV11-2 with TRBJ1-2; D remains unclear. The CDR3 spans 15 residues. V was pared by 4 bases and J by 4 bases, with 16 bases between. The germline CDR1 and CDR2 sequences are SGHAT and FQNNGV. Here the CDR3 reads CASSSQEGVVYGYTF. In DNA form, the CDR3 reads TGTGCCAGCAGCTCCCAGGAGGGAGTAGTCTATGGCTACACCTTC.

This chain uses TRBV6-1 with TRBJ1-5; D gene unclear. Germline V gives CDR1 MNHNS, CDR2 SASEGT. This CDR3 has 14 amino acids. Trimming took off 2 bases at V and 4 bases at J, with 9 bases between the two ends. Written as DNA, the CDR3 is TGTGCCAGCAGTGAATGGGCCCTTAATCAGCCCCAGCATTTT. It yields the protein CASSEWALNQPQHF.

This clonotype was picked up many times. J is TRBJ1-2 and V is TRBV12-3 or TRBV12-4; D unresolved. The CDR3 runs 14 residues. V dropped 6 bases and J dropped 8 bases, with 19 bases sitting between them. CDR3 nucleotides: TGTGCCAGCAGGACGGGTCTCGACTGGAACGGCTACACCTTC. Residues: CASRTGLDWNGYTF.

The chain combines TRBV6-5 with TRBJ2-2; D is perhaps TRBD2 (6 bases). Trimming shortened V by 0 bases and J by 4 bases, and 12 bases separated the two germline ends. The germline V gene encodes CDR1 MNHEY and CDR2 SVGAGI. This CDR3 is 16 amino acids long. The CDR3 bases are TGTGCCAGCAGTTACTCGGCGGTGGGGGGCACCGGGGAGCTGTTTTTT. Translating it yields CASSYSAVGGTGELFF.

This clonotype has just a few counts. The gene calls are TRBV7-2 and TRBJ2-3; maybe TRBD2 (6 bases). V was cut by 2 bases and J by 11 bases, with 11 bases left in between. The CDR3 extends over 12 amino acids. Germline V gene lookup returns CDR1 SGHTA and CDR2 FQGNSA. The CDR3 loop is CASSLRRGEQYF. As DNA, the CDR3 is TGTGCCAGCAGCTTACGGCGGGGAGAGCAGTATTTT.

There are a few counts of this clonotype. CDR3 in amino acids: CASSLRGGGEKLFF. Written as DNA, the CDR3 is TGTGCCAGCAGTTTACGGGGGGGCGGTGAAAAACTGTTTTTT. The chain links TRBV27 to TRBJ1-4, with D possibly being TRBD1 (6 bases). The germline CDR1 and CDR2 sequences are MNHEY and SMNVEV (reference sequence). The V end lost 2 bases, the J end lost 7 bases, and 11 bases lay between the germline ends. The CDR3 has 14 amino acids.

The CDR3 nucleotides are TGTGCCAGCAGTTCCCTCGGGAGGGATGGCTACACCTTC. Translating gives CASSSLGRDGYTF. The J gene is TRBJ1-2, the V gene TRBV11-2; D gene ambiguous. V was trimmed by 6 bases and J by 6 bases, leaving 14 bases between them. There are 13 residues in the CDR3. The V gene's germline CDR1 is SGHAT and CDR2 FQNNGV.